This is a list of T cell receptor beta chains from one sample in a study of cytomegalovirus exposure and HLA in healthy donors. TCRdb's copy holds only in-frame clones and misses some; the assay was immunoSEQ multiplex PCR. Of around 300,000 clones listed, approximately 86% are singletons. The specimen sequenced was PBMCs. Receptors originate from a woman under 30 in good health and CMV-seronegative. CDR3s include the opening cysteine and the closing phenylalanine or tryptophan. D genes are given only for firm matches. Expanded clones are given a class, and other clones once, few, many or no size at all.

- | TRBJ1-1 | few | TRBV11-3 | CASSLGGDTEAFF | TGTGCCAGCAGCTTGGGAGGGGACACTGAAGCTTTCTTT
- | TRBJ1-5 | - | TRBV27 | CASSLSWSAFNQPQHF | TGTGCCAGCAGTTTATCATGGAGTGCCTTCAATCAGCCCCAGCATTTT
- | TRBJ2-1 | - | TRBV10-1 | CASSESAFEQFF | TGCGCCAGCAGTGAGTCGGCTTTTGAGCAGTTCTTC
- | TRBJ2-3 | - | TRBV5-1 | CASSLEGGTDTQYF | TGCGCCAGCAGCTTGGAAGGGGGCACAGATACGCAGTATTTT
- | TRBJ1-1 | - | TRBV7-9 | CASSTPGGMNEAFF | TGTGCCAGCAGCACCCCCGGGGGTATGAATGAAGCTTTCTTT
- | TRBJ1-5 | few | TRBV18 | CASSPGGNQPQHF | TGTGCCAGCTCACCGGGGGGGAATCAGCCCCAGCATTTT
TRBD2 | TRBJ2-7 | - | TRBV7-6 | CASSLVGLAGEGSYEQYF | TGTGCCAGCAGCTTAGTGGGACTAGCGGGTGAGGGCTCCTACGAGCAGTACTTC
- | TRBJ1-2 | few | TRBV25-1 | CASSEFSGDGYTF | TGTGCCAGCAGTGAATTCTCCGGGGATGGCTACACCTTC
- | TRBJ1-3 | - | TRBV19 | CATDRGRNTIYF | TGTGCCACCGACCGGGGTCGAAACACCATATATTTT
- | TRBJ1-5 | - | TRBV27 | CASSTGVQPQHF | TGTGCCAGCAGTACGGGAGTCCAGCCCCAGCATTTT
- | TRBJ2-7 | - | TRBV7-9 | CASSYSTSRSLSYEQYF | TGTGCCAGCAGCTACTCAACTAGCCGGTCCCTCTCCTACGAGCAGTACTTC
- | TRBJ2-1 | - | TRBV28 | CASSPGAGGHNEQFF | TGTGCCAGCAGCCCTGGCGCTGGGGGCCACAATGAGCAGTTCTTC
- | TRBJ1-1 | - | TRBV29-1 | CSVLGQLNTEAFF | TGCAGCGTCCTGGGGCAGTTGAACACTGAAGCTTTCTTT
TRBD2 | TRBJ2-7 | once | TRBV11-3 | CASSAGAYEQYF | TGTGCCAGCAGCGCGGGGGCCTACGAGCAGTACTTC
TRBD1 | TRBJ1-2 | - | TRBV6-6 | CASSSGQGDYGYTF | TGTGCCAGCAGTTCGGGACAGGGGGACTATGGCTACACCTTC
- | TRBJ2-7 | - | TRBV4-2 | CASSQGQNYEQYF | TGTGCCAGCAGCCAGGGACAAAACTACGAGCAGTACTTC
TRBD1 | TRBJ2-1 | - | TRBV30 | CAWSTGTDNEQFF | TGTGCCTGGAGTACCGGGACAGACAATGAGCAGTTCTTC
- | TRBJ2-7 | - | TRBV4-1 | CASTQRLGDEQYF | TGCGCCAGCACCCAGCGGTTAGGGGACGAGCAGTACTTC
- | TRBJ1-1 | - | TRBV27 | CASRGGRMNTEAFF | TGTGCCAGCAGGGGGGGGCGGATGAACACTGAAGCTTTCTTT
TRBD1 | TRBJ1-3 | - | TRBV5-1 | CASSLTGTASGNTIYF | TGCGCCAGCTCACTTACCGGGACAGCATCTGGAAACACCATATATTTT
- | TRBJ1-2 | - | TRBV6-1 | CASSEFLALANYGYTF | TGTGCCAGCAGTGAATTTTTAGCATTAGCTAACTATGGCTACACCTTC
TRBD1 | TRBJ2-7 | - | TRBV6-1 | CASSEPGTGSYEQYF | TGTGCCAGCAGTGAACCCGGGACAGGGAGCTACGAGCAGTACTTC
TRBD2 | TRBJ2-7 | - | TRBV5-1 | CASSFTGLAGSYEQYF | TGCGCCAGCAGCTTTACCGGACTAGCGGGCTCCTACGAGCAGTACTTC
TRBD2 | TRBJ2-1 | - | TRBV28 | CASTKYLAGVGYNEQFF | TGTGCCAGCACCAAGTACCTAGCGGGGGTAGGTTACAATGAGCAGTTCTTC
- | TRBJ1-5 | few | TRBV6-5 | CASRTGGESNQPQHF | TGTGCCAGCAGGACTGGCGGCGAGAGCAATCAGCCCCAGCATTTT
- | TRBJ2-2 | - | TRBV11-3 | CASSLSGETGELFF | TGTGCCAGCAGCTTATCCGGGGAAACCGGGGAGCTGTTTTTT
- | TRBJ2-7 | - | TRBV14 | CASSQVGGADLYEQYF | TGTGCCAGCAGCCAAGTAGGAGGGGCCGACTTGTACGAGCAGTACTTC
TRBD1 | TRBJ1-6 | once | TRBV9 | CASSVGGGQPNSPLHF | TGTGCCAGCAGCGTAGGAGGGGGACAGCCCAATTCACCCCTCCACTTT
- | TRBJ1-2 | - | TRBV9 | CASSAGGVGVGYTF | TGTGCCAGCAGCGCCGGTGGGGTCGGGGTCGGCTACACCTTC
- | TRBJ2-5 | - | TRBV30 | CAWKVAGTKKETQYF | TGTGCCTGGAAGGTAGCCGGGACAAAAAAAGAGACCCAGTACTTC
- | TRBJ2-7 | - | TRBV7-9 | CASSLTWASVHYEQYF | TGTGCCAGCAGCTTAACCTGGGCTAGCGTTCACTACGAGCAGTACTTC
TRBD1 | TRBJ2-7 | - | TRBV7-9 | CASSFTGGTGLNEQYF | TGTGCCAGCAGCTTTACAGGGGGGACAGGGTTAAACGAGCAGTACTTC
TRBD1 | TRBJ1-1 | - | TRBV18 | CASAKGQGSPEAFF | TGTGCCAGCGCCAAGGGACAGGGCTCTCCTGAAGCTTTCTTT
- | TRBJ2-7 | - | TRBV6-6 | CASSRPDSYEQYF | TGTGCCAGCAGTCGACCGGACAGCTACGAGCAGTACTTC
TRBD2 | TRBJ2-3 | - | TRBV11-3 | CASSLGLAGGPDTQYF | TGTGCCAGCAGCTTAGGACTAGCGGGGGGGCCAGATACGCAGTATTTT
- | TRBJ2-7 | - | TRBV18 | CASSEQAYEQYF | TGTGCCAGCTCCGAACAGGCCTACGAGCAGTACTTC
- | TRBJ1-2 | - | TRBV25-1 | CASSVGLTYGYTF | TGTGCCAGCAGTGTCGGACTAACCTATGGCTACACCTTC
- | TRBJ1-2 | few | TRBV6-1 | CASSARDNYGYTF | TGTGCCAGCAGTGCGAGAGATAACTATGGCTACACCTTC
TRBD1 | TRBJ2-2 | few | TRBV10-1 | CATTGAHTGELFF | TGCGCTACAACAGGGGCGCACACCGGGGAGCTGTTTTTT
- | TRBJ1-4 | - | TRBV14 | CASSQDSRQRGEKLFF | TGTGCCAGCAGCCAAGATTCAAGACAAAGGGGGGAAAAACTGTTTTTT
- | TRBJ2-1 | - | TRBV27 | CASSSPPRQYNEQFF | TGTGCCAGCAGTTCCCCCCCACGACAGTACAATGAGCAGTTCTTC
- | TRBJ1-2 | - | TRBV2 | CASSEGREVSYGYTF | TGTGCCAGCAGTGAAGGAAGGGAGGTTAGCTATGGCTACACCTTC
TRBD2 | TRBJ2-5 | - | TRBV7-7 | CASSPEGGGRGETQYF | TGTGCCAGCAGCCCCGAGGGAGGAGGGCGGGGGGAGACCCAGTACTTC
TRBD1 | TRBJ1-2 | - | TRBV4-3 | CASSQDRAGGRGYTF | TGCGCCAGCAGCCAAGATAGGGCAGGGGGACGGGGCTACACCTTC
TRBD1 | TRBJ2-7 | - | TRBV4-3 | CASSQDSGGGTGHYEQYF | TGCGCCAGCAGCCAAGACTCTGGGGGCGGGACAGGGCACTACGAGCAGTACTTC